This T cell receptor beta chain was captured by sequencing in a study of vaccination and CD4 T cells after COVID-19. About the research overall: Post-COVID draws came a median approximately 100 days after diagnosis (range 35 to 161).

Overall study findings and caveats: Rising from about 20 to 38, the median of SARS-CoV-2-reactive clonotypes did not change significantly.

Points on this clonotype: Its specificity is unknown.

Sequence data for DNA of cultured CD4+ T cells were generated by the Oncomine TCR Beta short-read assay. MiXCR was run by TCRdb on the PCR reads, yielding one entry per CDR3 protein. The data contain 9,000 to 10,000 distinct CDR3 sequences, 45% to 65% of them singletons. Sample treatment: roughly 11-day PBMC culture with coronavirus spike peptide pools or control peptides (ViraFEST assay). The ViraFEST method relied on peptide pools to expand antigen-specific T cells, followed by TCR sequencing. The CDR3 loop spans 16 amino acids. Germline values: CDR1 MNHNS, CDR2 SASEGT. The J segment lost 6 bases and the V segment lost 3 bases, leaving 9 bases of the junction unmatched.

The material sequenced was CD4+ T cells from blood, cultured in vitro. The gene calls are TRBV6-1 and TRBJ2-3, with TRBD2 matching 10 bases. The source is a human donor who had recovered from COVID-19. CDR3 residues: CASSDSLSGGRDTQYF. CDR3 bases: TGTGCCAGCAGTGACTCCCTTAGCGGGGGGAGGGATACGCAGTATTTT.